This is a list of T cell receptor beta chains from one sample in a study of cytomegalovirus exposure and HLA in healthy donors. TCRdb keeps only in-frame clones here, not all; method: immunoSEQ multiplex PCR. The sample lists around 150,000 clones, roughly 70% occurring once. Sequencing was carried out using PBMCs. The receptors were sampled from a woman between 25 and 40 years old in good health and CMV-seronegative. Each CDR3 is given with its conserved first and last residue. A D gene is named only where the DNA matches it firmly. A row's size may be missing; if present it is once, few, many or a size class.

d_call: NA; j_call: TRBJ2-7; v_call: TRBV30; clone_size: NA; cdr3_nt: TGTGCCTGTGGCAGGGATCGCTACGAGCAGTACTTC; cdr3_aa: CACGRDRYEQYF
d_call: TRBD1; j_call: TRBJ1-5; v_call: TRBV19; clone_size: NA; cdr3_nt: TGTGCCAGTAGTATTACAGGGGGAAATCAGCCCCAGCATTTT; cdr3_aa: CASSITGGNQPQHF
d_call: TRBD2; j_call: TRBJ2-5; v_call: TRBV28; clone_size: NA; cdr3_nt: TGTGCCAGCAGATTTGGACTAGCGCTCCAAGAGACCCAGTACTTC; cdr3_aa: CASRFGLALQETQYF
d_call: NA; j_call: TRBJ2-7; v_call: TRBV28; clone_size: NA; cdr3_nt: TGTGCCAGCACCCAATCGGGCTCCTACGAGCAGTACTTC; cdr3_aa: CASTQSGSYEQYF
d_call: NA; j_call: TRBJ2-7; v_call: TRBV5-8; clone_size: few; cdr3_nt: TGTGCCAGCAGCTTGAGGACTATATTTTACGAGCAGTACTTC; cdr3_aa: CASSLRTIFYEQYF
d_call: TRBD1; j_call: TRBJ2-7; v_call: TRBV9; clone_size: NA; cdr3_nt: TGTGCCAGCAGCGAAGCGGACAGGGAATTCGACGAGCAGTACTTC; cdr3_aa: CASSEADREFDEQYF
d_call: TRBD2; j_call: TRBJ2-2; v_call: TRBV7-6; clone_size: NA; cdr3_nt: TGTGCCAGCAGGTCGGAAGCGGGGGCCTCGAACACCGGGGAGCTGTTTTTT; cdr3_aa: CASRSEAGASNTGELFF
d_call: NA; j_call: TRBJ2-7; v_call: TRBV4-1; clone_size: NA; cdr3_nt: TGCGCCAGCAGCCAATTCCAGGACAACTCCTACGAGCAGTACTTC; cdr3_aa: CASSQFQDNSYEQYF
d_call: NA; j_call: TRBJ1-2; v_call: TRBV6-4; clone_size: NA; cdr3_nt: TGTGCCAGCAGTCCCGGCCAGGACTTTGGCTACACCTTC; cdr3_aa: CASSPGQDFGYTF
d_call: TRBD1; j_call: TRBJ2-1; v_call: TRBV2; clone_size: NA; cdr3_nt: TGTGCCAGCAGTTCACAGGGGGAAAACCATGAGCAGTTCTTC; cdr3_aa: CASSSQGENHEQFF
d_call: NA; j_call: TRBJ1-2; v_call: TRBV5-4; clone_size: NA; cdr3_nt: TGTGCCAGCAGCCCTCAGGGAATTTCTAACTATGGCCACACCTTC; cdr3_aa: CASSPQGISNYGHTF
d_call: NA; j_call: TRBJ2-2; v_call: TRBV6-5; clone_size: NA; cdr3_nt: TGTGCCAGCAGTTTCCAAACGAACACCGGGGAGCTGCTTTTT; cdr3_aa: CASSFQTNTGELLF
d_call: TRBD2; j_call: TRBJ2-3; v_call: TRBV7-9; clone_size: few; cdr3_nt: TGTGCCAGCAGCGGTCCGGGACTAGCGGGGGTCACAGATACGCAGTATTTT; cdr3_aa: CASSGPGLAGVTDTQYF
d_call: NA; j_call: TRBJ1-3; v_call: TRBV4-3; clone_size: NA; cdr3_nt: TGCGCCAGCAGCCAAGTCTCCGGGTCGGCCATATATTTT; cdr3_aa: CASSQVSGSAIYF
d_call: NA; j_call: TRBJ1-1; v_call: TRBV7-2; clone_size: NA; cdr3_nt: TGTGCCAGCAGCTTAAGATTACCCACTGGAGCTTTCTTT; cdr3_aa: CASSLRLPTGAFF
d_call: NA; j_call: TRBJ2-7; v_call: TRBV25-1; clone_size: few; cdr3_nt: TGTGCCAGCAGTGAAGTGGCCGCCTTGGAGCAGTACTTC; cdr3_aa: CASSEVAALEQYF
d_call: NA; j_call: TRBJ2-7; v_call: TRBV5-1; clone_size: NA; cdr3_nt: TGCGCCAGCAGCTTGCAGGGTGCATTGTTGGACGAGCAGTACTTC; cdr3_aa: CASSLQGALLDEQYF
d_call: TRBD1; j_call: TRBJ2-4; v_call: TRBV5-1; clone_size: NA; cdr3_nt: TGCGCCAGCAGCTTGGTAGGACAGGCTATAGCCAAAAACATTCAGTACTTC; cdr3_aa: CASSLVGQAIAKNIQYF
d_call: NA; j_call: TRBJ2-5; v_call: TRBV2; clone_size: once; cdr3_nt: TGTGCCAGCAGTATATACGGGAGCGAGACCCAGTACTTC; cdr3_aa: CASSIYGSETQYF
d_call: TRBD1; j_call: TRBJ1-3; v_call: TRBV7-2; clone_size: NA; cdr3_nt: TGTGCCAGCAGCTTAGTAGGGGGCCCAGGGGGAAGCTCTGGAAACACCATATATTTT; cdr3_aa: CASSLVGGPGGSSGNTIYF
d_call: TRBD1; j_call: TRBJ1-1; v_call: TRBV5-4; clone_size: once; cdr3_nt: TGTGCCAGCAGCTCCAAAGGTGGGACAGCGAACACTGAAGCTTTCTTT; cdr3_aa: CASSSKGGTANTEAFF
d_call: NA; j_call: TRBJ1-6; v_call: TRBV5-4; clone_size: NA; cdr3_nt: TGTGCCAGCAGCTTGGTCGACGGGACTGATTCACCCCTCCACTTT; cdr3_aa: CASSLVDGTDSPLHF
d_call: NA; j_call: TRBJ2-3; v_call: TRBV7-2; clone_size: few; cdr3_nt: TGTGCCAGCAGCTTAGGAGGGCTAGGGAGCACAGATACGCAGTATTTT; cdr3_aa: CASSLGGLGSTDTQYF
d_call: TRBD1; j_call: TRBJ1-2; v_call: TRBV15; clone_size: NA; cdr3_nt: TGTGCCACCAGCAAAGGGGGCTTAGGGTCGGGTGGCTACACCTTC; cdr3_aa: CATSKGGLGSGGYTF
d_call: TRBD2; j_call: TRBJ2-7; v_call: TRBV2; clone_size: NA; cdr3_nt: TGTGCCAGCAGTGGGGGACTAGCGGGATCTCGTCCCTACGAGCAGTACTTC; cdr3_aa: CASSGGLAGSRPYEQYF
d_call: NA; j_call: TRBJ2-7; v_call: TRBV28; clone_size: NA; cdr3_nt: TGTGCCAGCAGTTCCCCCGCAGTTGGAGGATACGAGCAGTACTTC; cdr3_aa: CASSSPAVGGYEQYF
d_call: NA; j_call: TRBJ2-4; v_call: TRBV29-1; clone_size: few; cdr3_nt: TGCAGCGTTCCGGGGGATGTCAAAAACATTCAGTACTTC; cdr3_aa: CSVPGDVKNIQYF
d_call: NA; j_call: TRBJ1-1; v_call: TRBV9; clone_size: NA; cdr3_nt: TGTGCCAGCAGCGTATTAGTGAACACTGAAGCTTTCTTT; cdr3_aa: CASSVLVNTEAFF
d_call: NA; j_call: TRBJ2-2; v_call: TRBV7-2; clone_size: NA; cdr3_nt: TGTGCCAGCAGCCGAGGGTATACTTCGAACACCGGGGAGCTGTTTTTT; cdr3_aa: CASSRGYTSNTGELFF
d_call: TRBD2; j_call: TRBJ2-1; v_call: TRBV4-1; clone_size: NA; cdr3_nt: TGCGCCAGCAGCTTTTCCGGGACTAGCGGCCTCTCCTACAATGAGCAGTTCTTC; cdr3_aa: CASSFSGTSGLSYNEQFF
d_call: NA; j_call: TRBJ1-1; v_call: TRBV19; clone_size: NA; cdr3_nt: TGTGCCAGTAGTATAAGGACAGAGAACACTGAAGCTTTCTTT; cdr3_aa: CASSIRTENTEAFF
d_call: NA; j_call: TRBJ2-2; v_call: TRBV9; clone_size: NA; cdr3_nt: TGTGCCAGCAGCCCCTTGGGGGGATCCGGGGAGCTGTTTTTT; cdr3_aa: CASSPLGGSGELFF
d_call: NA; j_call: TRBJ2-2; v_call: TRBV6-6; clone_size: NA; cdr3_nt: TGTGCCAGCAGTCACCCGGGGGCCGGGGAGCTGTTTTTT; cdr3_aa: CASSHPGAGELFF
d_call: NA; j_call: TRBJ2-7; v_call: TRBV5-1; clone_size: NA; cdr3_nt: TGCGCCAGCAGCCTCAGTGGGGGCAACCACTACGAGCAGTACTTC; cdr3_aa: CASSLSGGNHYEQYF
d_call: TRBD2; j_call: TRBJ2-7; v_call: TRBV28; clone_size: NA; cdr3_nt: TGTGCCAGCAGTTCCCCCTTCTTAGCGGGACCTGGCGAGCAGTACTTC; cdr3_aa: CASSSPFLAGPGEQYF
d_call: NA; j_call: TRBJ1-5; v_call: TRBV19; clone_size: NA; cdr3_nt: TGTGCCAGTAGTAGGCCCCCAGAGGAACAGCCCCAGCATTTT; cdr3_aa: CASSRPPEEQPQHF
d_call: NA; j_call: TRBJ2-7; v_call: TRBV4-1; clone_size: NA; cdr3_nt: TGCGCCAGCAGTCCCCTGTCCGCGGCGCGCGAGCAGTACTTC; cdr3_aa: CASSPLSAAREQYF
d_call: TRBD1; j_call: TRBJ1-2; v_call: TRBV6-4; clone_size: NA; cdr3_nt: TGTGCCAGCAGTGATGGACAGGGGGCGCCTAGCTACACCTTC; cdr3_aa: CASSDGQGAPSYTF
d_call: NA; j_call: TRBJ2-5; v_call: TRBV5-4; clone_size: NA; cdr3_nt: TGTGCCAGCAGCTTGGAAGGGGCAGGAGAGACCCAGTACTTC; cdr3_aa: CASSLEGAGETQYF
d_call: TRBD2; j_call: TRBJ2-3; v_call: TRBV11-3; clone_size: once; cdr3_nt: TGTGCCAGCAGCCCCACCCGGGGGGCAGATACGCAGTATTTT; cdr3_aa: CASSPTRGADTQYF
d_call: NA; j_call: TRBJ1-5; v_call: TRBV7-2; clone_size: NA; cdr3_nt: TGTGCCAGCAGCCCCGGGGGGGGTGGGAATCAGCCCCAGCATTTT; cdr3_aa: CASSPGGGGNQPQHF
d_call: TRBD1; j_call: TRBJ1-2; v_call: TRBV2; clone_size: NA; cdr3_nt: TGTGCCAGCAGTGAAAGACAGGGATACTATGGCTACACCTTC; cdr3_aa: CASSERQGYYGYTF
d_call: NA; j_call: TRBJ2-7; v_call: TRBV28; clone_size: NA; cdr3_nt: TGTGCCAGCAGACCCCCTTTTCAGGGCTACGAGCAGTACTTC; cdr3_aa: CASRPPFQGYEQYF
d_call: NA; j_call: TRBJ1-5; v_call: TRBV6-5; clone_size: once; cdr3_nt: TGTGCCAGCAGTCCAACAGTGGAAAATCAGCCCCAGCATTTT; cdr3_aa: CASSPTVENQPQHF
d_call: TRBD2; j_call: TRBJ2-1; v_call: TRBV4-3; clone_size: once; cdr3_nt: TGCGCCAGCAGCCAATACCCGGGTCGGGGAGGGCCCTACAATGAGCAGTTCTTC; cdr3_aa: CASSQYPGRGGPYNEQFF
d_call: TRBD1; j_call: TRBJ1-1; v_call: TRBV29-1; clone_size: NA; cdr3_nt: TGCAGCGCTATTACAGGGGTGGCCACTGAAGCTTTCTTT; cdr3_aa: CSAITGVATEAFF
d_call: NA; j_call: TRBJ2-5; v_call: TRBV2; clone_size: NA; cdr3_nt: TGTGCCAGCAGACAGGGAACCCAAGAGACCCAGTACTTC; cdr3_aa: CASRQGTQETQYF
d_call: NA; j_call: TRBJ2-1; v_call: TRBV5-1; clone_size: NA; cdr3_nt: TGCGCCAGCAGCTTGGCCCGGAGGGCCCTCAACAATGAGCAGTTCTTC; cdr3_aa: CASSLARRALNNEQFF
d_call: TRBD1; j_call: TRBJ1-5; v_call: TRBV6-5; clone_size: NA; cdr3_nt: TGTGCCAGCAGACGGGACAGTAATCAGCCCCAGCATTTT; cdr3_aa: CASRRDSNQPQHF
d_call: NA; j_call: TRBJ1-5; v_call: TRBV7-2; clone_size: once; cdr3_nt: TGTGCCAGCAGCTTAAGGCAGGGGCCTAGCAATCAGCCCCAGCATTTT; cdr3_aa: CASSLRQGPSNQPQHF
d_call: NA; j_call: TRBJ2-7; v_call: TRBV7-9; clone_size: NA; cdr3_nt: TGTGCCAGCAGCTTCTGGACACCCGGCCACGAGCAGTACTTC; cdr3_aa: CASSFWTPGHEQYF
d_call: NA; j_call: TRBJ2-1; v_call: TRBV19; clone_size: NA; cdr3_nt: TGTGCCAGTCGGAGAATGGCGGGGGCCGGGGAGCAGTTCTTC; cdr3_aa: CASRRMAGAGEQFF
d_call: NA; j_call: TRBJ2-1; v_call: TRBV5-1; clone_size: NA; cdr3_nt: TGCGCCAGCAGCTTGACACCTTCCTACAATGAGCAGTTCTTC; cdr3_aa: CASSLTPSYNEQFF
d_call: TRBD2; j_call: TRBJ2-3; v_call: TRBV2; clone_size: NA; cdr3_nt: TGTGCCAGCAGGGGAGGGACTAGCGGGCCTAAAGATACGCAGTATTTT; cdr3_aa: CASRGGTSGPKDTQYF
d_call: TRBD1; j_call: TRBJ2-5; v_call: TRBV7-9; clone_size: NA; cdr3_nt: TGTTCCAGCAGCCCTCCTAGGGGACAGGCCCAAGAGACCCAGTACTTC; cdr3_aa: CSSSPPRGQAQETQYF